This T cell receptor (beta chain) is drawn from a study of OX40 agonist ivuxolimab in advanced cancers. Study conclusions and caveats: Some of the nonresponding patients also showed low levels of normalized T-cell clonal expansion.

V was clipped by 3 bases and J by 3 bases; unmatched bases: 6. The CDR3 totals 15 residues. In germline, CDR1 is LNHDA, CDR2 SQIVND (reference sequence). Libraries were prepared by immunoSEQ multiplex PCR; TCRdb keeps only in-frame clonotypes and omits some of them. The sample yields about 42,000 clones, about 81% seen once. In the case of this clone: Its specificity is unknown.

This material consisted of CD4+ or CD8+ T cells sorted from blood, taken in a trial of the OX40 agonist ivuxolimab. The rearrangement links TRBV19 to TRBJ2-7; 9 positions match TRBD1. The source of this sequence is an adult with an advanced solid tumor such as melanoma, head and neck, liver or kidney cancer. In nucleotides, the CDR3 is TGTGCCAGTAGTATTCCGGGACAGGGCGTCTACGAGCAGTACTTC. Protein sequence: CASSIPGQGVYEQYF.